This passage covers 9 T cell receptor beta chains from one sample sequenced in a study of cytomegalovirus exposure and HLA in healthy donors. Primers: 60 Vbeta forward and 13 Jbeta reverse. Repertoires were generated with immunoSEQ multiplex PCR, while TCRdb's copy carries only in-frame clones and drops some. The sample yields 150,000 to 200,000 clones, approximately 80% seen once. The material sequenced was PBMCs. Receptors originate from a woman between 45 and 65 years old in good health and CMV-seropositive.

The chain recombines TRBV21-1 with TRBJ2-3; the D call of TRBD2 is as the table states it, not checked on the DNA. TRBV21-1 is reported as a pseudogene. The CDR3 contains 16 residues. In DNA form, the CDR3 reads TGTGCCAGCAGCGCGACTAGCGGGAGGTATGCAGATACGCAGTATTTT. This sequence encodes CASSATSGRYADTQYF.

This chain joins TRBV6-1 and TRBJ2-7, with 13 bases identical to TRBD2. Germline V gives CDR1 MNHNS, CDR2 SASEGT. The CDR3 is made up of 16 amino acids. Losses at the gene ends were 0 bases for V and 4 bases for J; bases not matched to a gene: 3. The CDR3 sequence is CASSEALAGGTYEQYF. The CDR3 bases are TGTGCCAGCAGTGAAGCACTAGCGGGAGGGACATACGAGCAGTACTTC.

The chain recombines TRBV5-1 with TRBJ2-5; TRBD2 might be the D (6 bases). Germline assignment: CDR1 SGHRS and CDR2 YFSETQ. The CDR3 extends over 15 amino acids. Trimming took off 5 bases at V and 3 bases at J, with 17 bases between the two ends. The CDR3: CASSLGLEGKETQYF. The DNA of the CDR3 is TGCGCCAGCAGTCTCGGCCTGGAGGGTAAAGAGACCCAGTACTTC.

The chain joins TRBV2 to TRBJ1-2, with D hard to call. Germline V CDR1 and CDR2: SNHLY, FYNNEI. There are 12 residues in the CDR3. V gave up 4 bases and J gave up 10 bases, with 13 bases separating them. The CDR3 sequence: CASSVGTKSYTF. CDR3 nucleotides: TGTGCCAGCAGTGTAGGTACTAAGTCCTACACCTTC.

The genes are TRBV21-1 and TRBJ1-5. TRBV21-1 is classified as a pseudogene. The CDR3 loop spans 14 amino acids. The CDR3 sequence: CASSKGSGNQPQHF. For the CDR3, the DNA is TGTGCCAGCAGCAAAGGATCGGGCAATCAGCCCCAGCATTTT.

J is TRBJ2-1 and V is TRBV25-1, with 9 bases fitting TRBD2. The CDR3 loop spans 16 amino acids. The germline CDR1 and CDR2 sequences are MGHDK and SYGVNS. Unmatched junction bases numbered 8, after V lost 5 bases and J lost 3 bases. CDR3 sequence: CASSSGGWNDYNEQFF. CDR3 DNA: TGTGCCAGCAGTAGCGGGGGGTGGAATGACTACAATGAGCAGTTCTTC.

This chain connects TRBV5-1 to TRBJ2-5; 8 bases fit TRBD2. V trimming: 6 bases; J trimming: 5 bases; junction bases outside the gene matches: 15. The V gene's germline CDR1 is SGHRS and CDR2 YFSETQ. This CDR3 has 16 residues. CDR3 protein: CASNGVGGRIYETQYF. CDR3 bases: TGCGCCAGCAATGGGGTAGGCGGGAGGATTTATGAGACCCAGTACTTC.

This chain links TRBV4-3 with TRBJ2-5, with D possibly matching TRBD1 (6 bases). The V end was cut by 0 bases, the J end by 13 bases, with 18 bases between. Germline loops: CDR1 LGHNA, CDR2 YSLEER. The CDR3 totals 14 residues. The DNA for the CDR3 is TGCGCCAGCAGCCAAGATGATCGTGAGGGGGTGAGGTACTTC. It specifies CASSQDDREGVRYF.

The V and J genes are TRBV7-6 and TRBJ1-4, with no clear D. Germline V lookup: CDR1 SGHVS, CDR2 FNYEAQ. V lost 0 bases, J lost 5 bases, and 10 bases lay in between. The CDR3 is 15 residues long. The CDR3 reads CASSLALRLNEKLFF. DNA of the CDR3: TGTGCCAGCAGCTTAGCTCTCAGGTTAAATGAAAAACTGTTTTTT. The full variable domain, with the rest looked up from reference TRBV7-6 and TRBJ1-4, is GAGVSQSPRYKVTKRGQDVALRCDPISGHVSLYWYRQALGQGPEFLTYFNYEAQQDKSGLPNDRFSAERPEGSISTLTIQRTEQRDSAMYRCASSLALRLNEKLFFGSGTQLSVL.